This TCR beta chain was observed in a study of Graves' ophthalmopathy and Graves' hyperthyroidism. The TCR beta CDR3 regions underwent amplification from RNA transcripts. HTBI primers served in a first-round RT-PCR, which a second-round multiplex PCR followed. One entry per CDR3 protein, called by TCRdb with MiXCR from the multiplex PCR reads. The sample lists 24,000 or so distinct CDR3 sequences, almost 50% occurring once. The CDR3 contains 14 residues. The germline gives CDR1 MGHDK, CDR2 SYGVNS. A word on this clonotype: At one boundary the junction diverges from the germline segment, which might be a read error.

The chain recombines TRBV25-1 with TRBJ1-5; unclear D gene. Sequencing was performed on peripheral blood. The receptor was isolated from an adult woman with stable Graves' hyperthyroidism. The CDR3, as DNA: TGCGCCAGCAGTCTAAGAGGGTCCATTCAGCCCCCGCATTTT. Its translation is CASSLRGSIQPPHF.